This T cell receptor beta chain was documented in a study of T cells expressing NK-cell markers. At the level of the study: CD3+CD56+NKG2C+, CD3+CD56+NKG2C- and CD3+CD56-NKG2C+ T cells, once sorted, supplied the TCR beta repertoires. General study findings and limits: A few donors likewise had their CD3+CD56-NKG2C+ fraction led by these clonotypes.

TCRdb re-called the 5' RACE reads; one entry per CDR3 protein, DNA not given. This sample's table has about 370,000 distinct CDR3 sequences. Looked up from germline, CDR1 is MNHEY and CDR2 is SMNVEV (reference sequence). The CDR3 covers 15 residues. For this clonotype: Its cognate antigen is unknown.

The chain combines TRBV27 with TRBJ2-7; TCRdb calls TRBD1, which cannot be checked without DNA. The clonotype originates from a woman in her 50s in good health. The material sequenced was blood T cells: a sorted CD56 or NKG2C T cell subset, CD4+ or CD8+ T cells, or bulk PBMC T cells (not recorded which). The CDR3 reads CASSLKGAPSYEQYF.